These T cell receptor beta chains were read from a single sample in a study of T cells in narcolepsy. Using immunoSEQ multiplex PCR, the repertoire was profiled, and TCRdb retains in-frame clones only, with some absent. The sample lists fewer than 35,000 clones, 80% to 85% occurring once. Material: CD45RA- memory CD4+ T cells from PBMCs. The receptors here all came from a human donor with narcolepsy. Both conserved end residues are part of each CDR3. A D gene is named only where the DNA matches it firmly. Clone size, where shown, is once, few, many, or a class for clones that have expanded.

CDR3aa	CDR3nt	abundance	j_gene	v_gene	d_gene
CASSELGAYGYTF	TGTGCCAGCAGTGAATTGGGGGCCTATGGCTACACCTTC	few	TRBJ1-2	TRBV2	NA
CASSSASDEQFF	TGTGCCAGCAGCTCTGCTTCGGATGAGCAGTTCTTC	NA	TRBJ2-1	TRBV7-3	NA
CASRAPGTVNEKLFF	TGTGCCAGCAGGGCGCCCGGGACTGTTAATGAAAAACTGTTTTTT	NA	TRBJ1-4	TRBV27	NA
CASSYRGQGLYEQYF	TGTGCCAGCAGTTACCGAGGACAGGGGTTGTACGAGCAGTACTTC	NA	TRBJ2-7	TRBV6-6	TRBD1
CASSLGRGDEQFF	TGTGCCAGCAGCTTGGGGCGAGGTGATGAGCAGTTCTTC	NA	TRBJ2-1	TRBV5-6	NA
CASSRQGNYGYTF	TGTGCCAGCAGCCGACAGGGAAACTATGGCTACACCTTC	NA	TRBJ1-2	TRBV6-6	TRBD1
CASSYRDVSTDTQYF	TGTGCCAGCAGTTACAGGGATGTGAGCACAGATACGCAGTATTTT	NA	TRBJ2-3	TRBV27	NA
CASSLNAGLNEQFF	TGTGCCAGCAGCTTAAACGCAGGGTTGAATGAGCAGTTCTTC	NA	TRBJ2-1	TRBV7-3	NA
CASSGQGGYRELFF	TGTGCCAGCAGTGGACAGGGAGGGTACAGGGAGCTGTTTTTT	NA	TRBJ2-2	TRBV6-1	NA
CATPGTGSNQPQHF	TGTGCCACTCCCGGGACAGGGAGCAATCAGCCCCAGCATTTT	NA	TRBJ1-5	TRBV28	TRBD1
CASSPEREFPNEQFF	TGTGCCAGCAGTCCAGAACGGGAGTTCCCCAATGAGCAGTTCTTC	NA	TRBJ2-1	TRBV11-2	NA
CASTPSKNTGELFF	TGTGCCAGCACCCCTAGCAAGAACACCGGGGAGCTGTTTTTT	NA	TRBJ2-2	TRBV28	NA
CASSLDPGNTGELFF	TGTGCCAGCAGCTTAGACCCCGGGAACACCGGGGAGCTGTTTTTT	NA	TRBJ2-2	TRBV11-2	NA
CASSPRPPPDTQYF	TGTGCCAGCAGCCCCCGCCCCCCCCCAGATACGCAGTATTTT	NA	TRBJ2-3	TRBV9	NA
CASSSPSRDRAGELFF	TGTGCCAGCAGTTCACCGTCCCGGGACAGGGCCGGGGAGCTGTTTTTT	NA	TRBJ2-2	TRBV6-5	TRBD1
CASKIAGGAYNEQFF	TGTGCCAGCAAAATAGCGGGAGGAGCCTACAATGAGCAGTTCTTC	NA	TRBJ2-1	TRBV7-9	TRBD2
CASSEEDRPWETQYF	TGTGCCAGCAGTGAAGAGGACAGGCCCTGGGAGACCCAGTACTTC	few	TRBJ2-5	TRBV6-1	TRBD1
CASSEESDTQYF	TGTGCCAGCAGTGAAGAATCAGATACGCAGTATTTT	NA	TRBJ2-3	TRBV6-1	NA
CASTHSHEQYF	TGTGCCAGCACCCATTCGCACGAGCAGTACTTC	NA	TRBJ2-7	TRBV6-5	NA
CASSYGLETQYF	TGCGCCAGCAGCTACGGGTTAGAGACCCAGTACTTC	NA	TRBJ2-5	TRBV5-1	NA
CAISGTSRGQETQYF	TGTGCCATCAGTGGGACTAGCCGGGGCCAAGAGACCCAGTACTTC	NA	TRBJ2-5	TRBV10-3	TRBD2
CASSIGSFGDTEAFF	TGTGCCAGCAGTATCGGGTCTTTTGGGGACACTGAAGCTTTCTTT	once	TRBJ1-1	TRBV5-8	NA
CASSLDQGGKLFF	TGTGCCAGCAGCTTGGATCAGGGGGGGAAACTGTTTTTT	NA	TRBJ1-4	TRBV5-8	TRBD1
CASSLESGAGYNEQFF	TGTGCCAGCAGCTTAGAAAGTGGGGCGGGCTACAATGAGCAGTTCTTC	few	TRBJ2-1	TRBV7-3	NA
CASSQEGGTEAFF	TGCGCCAGCAGCCAGGAGGGGGGCACTGAAGCTTTCTTT	NA	TRBJ1-1	TRBV4-3	NA
CASSQVGRVGNEQFF	TGTGCCAGCAGCCAAGTCGGGAGGGTTGGTAATGAGCAGTTCTTC	few	TRBJ2-1	TRBV14	TRBD2
CASSPDRGEKLFF	TGTGCCAGCAGCCCTGACAGGGGGGAAAAACTGTTTTTT	NA	TRBJ1-4	TRBV7-2	TRBD1
CASAQDGLYGYTF	TGTGCTAGTGCCCAGGACGGACTTTATGGCTACACCTTC	once	TRBJ1-2	TRBV12-5	NA
CAWGGYTEAFF	TGTGCCTGGGGGGGTTACACTGAAGCTTTCTTT	NA	TRBJ1-1	TRBV30	NA
CASSLHRNTEAFF	TGTGCCAGCAGCTTACACAGGAACACTGAAGCTTTCTTT	NA	TRBJ1-1	TRBV11-3	NA
CASSKGGSPLHF	TGTGCCTCTAGCAAGGGGGGTTCACCCCTCCACTTT	once	TRBJ1-6	TRBV28	NA
CASSSAGGLQETQYF	TGCGCCAGCAGCTCCGCTGGAGGACTACAAGAGACCCAGTACTTC	few	TRBJ2-5	TRBV5-1	NA
CASQWDLPSTDTQYF	TGTGCCAGCCAATGGGACCTCCCTAGCACAGATACGCAGTATTTT	NA	TRBJ2-3	TRBV6-5	NA
CASSRNVLRETQYF	TGTGCCAGCAGTCGTAATGTCCTGCGGGAGACCCAGTACTTC	few	TRBJ2-5	TRBV27	NA
CASSGTGSNEQYF	TGCGCCAGCAGTGGGACAGGCTCAAACGAGCAGTACTTC	NA	TRBJ2-7	TRBV10-2	TRBD1
CASTPRQTTSGANVLTF	TGCGCCAGCACCCCCAGACAGACGACCTCTGGGGCCAACGTCCTGACTTTC	NA	TRBJ2-6	TRBV5-1	NA
CAGTVDTEAFF	TGTGCCGGGACAGTCGACACTGAAGCTTTCTTT	NA	TRBJ1-1	TRBV30	TRBD1
CASTSGYEQYF	TGCGCCAGTACTAGCGGATACGAGCAGTACTTC	NA	TRBJ2-7	TRBV10-2	TRBD2
CASSFETGGGQETQYF	TGTGCCAGCAGTTTCGAAACAGGGGGCGGGCAAGAGACCCAGTACTTC	NA	TRBJ2-5	TRBV6-5	TRBD1
CASSSGTALGNTIYF	TGTGCCAGCAGCTCCGGGACTGCCTTAGGAAACACCATATATTTT	NA	TRBJ1-3	TRBV7-2	NA
CAWLFGPGDSPLHF	TGTGCCTGGCTTTTCGGACCGGGGGATTCACCCCTCCACTTT	NA	TRBJ1-6	TRBV30	NA
CASSSAGDLGVGYTF	TGTGCCAGCAGCTCGGCAGGGGACCTGGGGGTTGGCTACACCTTC	NA	TRBJ1-2	TRBV5-5	NA
CASSLPSAGTSTGELFF	TGTGCCAGCAGCTTACCAAGTGCCGGGACGAGCACCGGGGAGCTGTTTTTT	NA	TRBJ2-2	TRBV7-2	NA